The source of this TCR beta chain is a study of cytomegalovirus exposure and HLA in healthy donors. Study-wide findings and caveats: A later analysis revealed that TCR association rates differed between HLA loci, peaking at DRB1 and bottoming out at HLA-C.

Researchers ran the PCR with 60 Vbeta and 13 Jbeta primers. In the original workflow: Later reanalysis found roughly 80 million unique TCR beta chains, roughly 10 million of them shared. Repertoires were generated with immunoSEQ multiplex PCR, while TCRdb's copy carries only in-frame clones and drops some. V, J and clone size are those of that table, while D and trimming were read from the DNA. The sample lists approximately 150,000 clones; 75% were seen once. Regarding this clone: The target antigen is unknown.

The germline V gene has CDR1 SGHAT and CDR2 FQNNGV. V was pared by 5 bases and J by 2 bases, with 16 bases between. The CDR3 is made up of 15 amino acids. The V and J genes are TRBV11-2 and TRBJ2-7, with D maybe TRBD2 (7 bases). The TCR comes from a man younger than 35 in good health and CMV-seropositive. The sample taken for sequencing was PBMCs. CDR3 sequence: CASSQEGRGTYEQYF. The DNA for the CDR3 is TGTGCCAGCAGCCAGGAGGGGAGGGGGACCTACGAGCAGTACTTC.